This T cell receptor (beta chain) was observed in a study of blood T cells in healthy people across ages (dated by TCRdb to about 2015). Broadly, across the study: Template switching captured roughly one uniquely barcoded TCR beta cDNA molecule per two T cells in model experiments. Age-related changes in TCR beta repertoire diversity were measured in the study by deep sequencing normalized with unique cDNA molecular identifiers. The donors were divided into four age groups: young (average 16 years), middle-aged (about 39), aged (around 59) and long-lived (82). To avoid experimental bias, donors of different ages were spread randomly across the sequencing lanes. Using the same blood draw, the study looked at two additional independent replicas of 1 million unique cDNA reads for two donors, one aged 18 to 30 and the other aged 80 or older.

Broad study findings and their caveats: As age increased, observed TCR beta diversity per million T cells dropped in a roughly linear way, and a significant reduction was already evident by age 40. Observed TCR beta diversity correlated strongly with the percentage of naive T cells measured by flow cytometry. Because donor CMV infection status was unknown, age-related changes in expanded clonotypes were potentially confounded. Bulk unsorted PBMC profiling prevented conclusive comparison of naive and antigen-experienced compartments. Compared with the aged group, more naive CD4+ T cells, fewer expanded clones and increased TCR diversity were shown by the long-lived group, suggesting age selection. Estimates of total diversity based on one million sequenced T cells were regarded as lower bounds and as underestimates.

This clonotype was recorded a few times. The antigen it recognizes is unknown. One base away there is no much larger clone; base qualities are not given. Donors were 40 or so systemically healthy Caucasian individuals from Russia aged 6 to 90 years. Around 10 milliliters of peripheral blood were drawn from each donor into EDTA-treated Vacutainer tubes. PBMCs were isolated by Ficoll-Paque density-gradient centrifugation, with at least 6 million obtained per sample. Trizol reagent was used to extract total RNA from the PBMCs, yielding at least 6 micrograms per sample. For every donor, an aliquot of PBMCs went through flow cytometry to measure the percentages of naive CD45RAhigh/CD27high T cells. The germline V end is reduced by 4 bases and the J end by 0 bases; junction bases left unmatched: 5. The CDR1 and CDR2 encoded by the germline V gene (reference sequence) are DFQATT and SNEGSKA. The CDR3 contains 16 residues, cysteine and phenylalanine counted. Only CDR3 DNA remains: 48 bases, in frame from the first base.

Library construction relied on 5' RACE. For sequencing, an Illumina HiSeq 2500 was employed. The second PCR ran for roughly 6 to 11 cycles and used a J-beta primer mix along with a sample-barcoded 5' primer. A unique molecular identifier was introduced onto each TCR beta cDNA molecule by a template-switch 5' adaptor carrying 12 random nucleotides. Each sample yielded at least 3 million CDR3-containing paired-end reads. The Mint cDNA synthesis kit, primed by a TRBC-specific oligonucleotide, was used to synthesize first-strand cDNA from all RNA. After uracil-DNA glycosylase treatment, a first 18-cycle PCR used universal primers M1SS and BC2_uni_R on all cDNA. As for the original processing: For normalization, 1 million high-quality reads, each with a distinct molecular identifier, were randomly selected from each sample. Reads with shared molecular identifiers were discarded instead of being binned into consensus sequences. MiTCR, set to a Q25 quality threshold and the strictest error-elimination algorithm, was used for CDR3 identification, clonotype clustering and error correction. A nonparametric unseen species model using Euler transformation provided a lower-bound estimate of total TCR beta diversity. The public reads were reprocessed in TCRdb via fastp at Q25 and MiXCR, keeping in-frame beta chains. Every distinct CDR3 protein forms one entry, paired with its most common genes and DNA. The V and J calls here are based on TCRdb, not the publication. This sample holds 1.5 million to 1.9 million distinct CDR3 sequences; 42% were observed only once. The ten biggest clones cover less than 5% of the sample.

The clonotype was recovered from a woman between 18 and 30 years old in good health. The chain joins TRBV20-1 to TRBJ2-1, with 11 central nucleotides matching TRBD2. The material sequenced was blood. The DNA sequence follows: TGCAGTGCTACTCGGCTAGCGGGGGGCTCCTACAATGAGCAGTTCTTC. Its translation reads: CSATRLAGGSYNEQFF.